This is a list of T cell receptor beta chains from one sample in a study of blood T cell repertoires in COVID-19. Profiled with immunoSEQ multiplex PCR; TCRdb holds only in-frame clones, not every one. This sample has 25,000 or so clones, with 85% to 95% found just once. The specimen was peripheral blood. These receptors were obtained from a woman in her fifties or sixties with active COVID-19. The CDR3 runs from the conserved cysteine through the conserved F or W. Each record gives: D gene, J gene, clone size, V gene, CDR3 protein, CDR3 DNA. D genes are given only for firm matches. Rows give clone size only sometimes, using once, few, many, or a class for an expanded clone.

d_gene: NA; j_gene: TRBJ1-4; abundance: NA; v_gene: TRBV5-1; CDR3aa: CASSLLATNEKLFF; CDR3nt: TGCGCCAGCAGCCTACTTGCAACTAATGAAAAACTGTTTTTT
d_gene: NA; j_gene: TRBJ2-1; abundance: few; v_gene: TRBV5-8; CDR3aa: CASLGGDNEQFF; CDR3nt: TGTGCCAGCCTGGGTGGAGACAATGAGCAGTTCTTC
d_gene: TRBD1; j_gene: TRBJ1-2; abundance: NA; v_gene: TRBV4-1; CDR3aa: CASRNTGEYGYTF; CDR3nt: TGCGCCAGCAGGAATACAGGGGAGTATGGCTACACCTTC
d_gene: TRBD1; j_gene: TRBJ2-3; abundance: few; v_gene: TRBV28; CDR3aa: CASSPRTGRWSDTQYF; CDR3nt: TGTGCCAGCAGTCCAAGGACAGGGAGGTGGTCAGATACGCAGTATTTT
d_gene: NA; j_gene: TRBJ2-7; abundance: NA; v_gene: TRBV19; CDR3aa: CASSLQRDKYEQYF; CDR3nt: TGTGCCAGTAGTCTCCAGCGGGACAAATACGAGCAGTACTTC
d_gene: NA; j_gene: TRBJ1-4; abundance: NA; v_gene: TRBV9; CDR3aa: CASSGSSIRGEKLFF; CDR3nt: TGTGCCAGCAGCGGGAGTTCTATTCGCGGTGAAAAACTGTTTTTT
d_gene: NA; j_gene: TRBJ1-4; abundance: NA; v_gene: TRBV6-1; CDR3aa: CASSELAGRGVSEKLFF; CDR3nt: TGTGCCAGCAGTGAACTAGCCGGGAGGGGCGTCTCTGAAAAACTGTTTTTT
d_gene: NA; j_gene: TRBJ2-1; abundance: NA; v_gene: TRBV7-9; CDR3aa: CASSPRGRGAVNEQFF; CDR3nt: TGTGCCAGCAGCCCCCGGGGTCGGGGGGCGGTTAATGAGCAGTTCTTC
d_gene: NA; j_gene: TRBJ1-5; abundance: NA; v_gene: TRBV21-1; CDR3aa: CASSKGAYRSNQPQHF; CDR3nt: TGTGCCAGCAGCAAAGGGGCCTACAGGAGCAATCAGCCCCAGCATTTT
d_gene: TRBD1; j_gene: TRBJ1-6; abundance: NA; v_gene: TRBV6-4; CDR3aa: CASSEGQGTSPLHF; CDR3nt: TGTGCCAGCAGTGAGGGACAGGGCACTTCACCCCTCCACTTT
d_gene: NA; j_gene: TRBJ2-5; abundance: once; v_gene: TRBV5-4; CDR3aa: CASSLERGTQETQYF; CDR3nt: TGTGCCAGCAGCTTGGAACGGGGGACCCAAGAGACCCAGTACTTC
d_gene: TRBD1; j_gene: TRBJ1-2; abundance: NA; v_gene: TRBV19; CDR3aa: CATSGDRAYTF; CDR3nt: TGTGCCACCTCGGGGGACAGGGCCTACACCTTC
d_gene: NA; j_gene: TRBJ1-2; abundance: NA; v_gene: TRBV2; CDR3aa: CASSRGSGYRGYTF; CDR3nt: TGTGCCAGCAGCCGCGGCTCGGGGTATCGGGGCTACACCTTC
d_gene: NA; j_gene: TRBJ2-1; abundance: once; v_gene: TRBV6-1; CDR3aa: CASSEGANEQFF; CDR3nt: TGTGCCAGCAGTGAGGGGGCCAATGAGCAGTTCTTC
d_gene: NA; j_gene: TRBJ1-5; abundance: NA; v_gene: TRBV28; CDR3aa: CASSLIATRSNQPQHF; CDR3nt: TGTGCCAGCAGTTTGATCGCGACTCGTAGCAATCAGCCCCAGCATTTT
d_gene: TRBD2; j_gene: TRBJ2-7; abundance: once; v_gene: TRBV28; CDR3aa: CASSSPSGSYEQYF; CDR3nt: TGTGCCAGCAGTTCCCCTAGCGGGAGCTACGAGCAGTACTTC
d_gene: NA; j_gene: TRBJ2-1; abundance: NA; v_gene: TRBV5-4; CDR3aa: CASSFRNTYNEQFF; CDR3nt: TGTGCCAGCAGCTTCAGGAACACCTACAATGAGCAGTTCTTC
d_gene: NA; j_gene: TRBJ2-2; abundance: NA; v_gene: TRBV5-5; CDR3aa: CASSLAGLAYTGELFF; CDR3nt: TGTGCCAGCAGCTTGGCAGGGCTAGCGTACACCGGGGAGCTGTTTTTT
d_gene: TRBD1; j_gene: TRBJ1-2; abundance: NA; v_gene: TRBV6-5; CDR3aa: CASHPDRGQSGYTF; CDR3nt: TGTGCCAGCCATCCGGACAGGGGGCAGAGTGGCTACACCTTC
d_gene: NA; j_gene: TRBJ1-6; abundance: NA; v_gene: TRBV14; CDR3aa: CASSHPFQSPLHF; CDR3nt: TGTGCCAGCAGCCATCCATTTCAATCACCCCTCCACTTT
d_gene: TRBD1; j_gene: TRBJ2-2; abundance: NA; v_gene: TRBV19; CDR3aa: CASSIQGENTGELFF; CDR3nt: TGTGCCAGTAGTATACAGGGGGAGAACACCGGGGAGCTGTTTTTT
d_gene: NA; j_gene: TRBJ1-1; abundance: NA; v_gene: TRBV6-5; CDR3aa: CASSSSGFPYTEAFF; CDR3nt: TGTGCCAGCAGTTCTTCCGGGTTTCCGTACACTGAAGCCTTCTTT
d_gene: NA; j_gene: TRBJ2-7; abundance: NA; v_gene: TRBV5-6; CDR3aa: CASFYTGSDEQYF; CDR3nt: TGTGCCAGCTTTTATACAGGCTCAGACGAGCAGTACTTC
d_gene: NA; j_gene: TRBJ2-3; abundance: once; v_gene: TRBV3-1/TRBV3-2; CDR3aa: CASSQGLLTTDTQYF; CDR3nt: TGTGCCAGCAGCCAAGGACTGCTTACCACAGATACGCAGTATTTT
d_gene: TRBD2; j_gene: TRBJ2-1; abundance: NA; v_gene: TRBV29-1; CDR3aa: CSVVSLAGAPYNEQFF; CDR3nt: TGCAGCGTTGTATCCTTAGCGGGGGCCCCCTACAATGAGCAGTTCTTC
d_gene: NA; j_gene: TRBJ1-4; abundance: NA; v_gene: TRBV9; CDR3aa: CASSVGSGSTNEKLFF; CDR3nt: TGTGCCAGCAGCGTAGGATCAGGCTCAACTAATGAAAAACTGTTTTTT
d_gene: NA; j_gene: TRBJ2-7; abundance: few; v_gene: TRBV5-4; CDR3aa: CASSLRGSYEQYF; CDR3nt: TGTGCCAGCAGCTTGAGAGGCTCCTACGAGCAGTACTTC
d_gene: NA; j_gene: TRBJ2-2; abundance: NA; v_gene: TRBV15; CDR3aa: CATSRDKSNTGELFF; CDR3nt: TGTGCCACCAGCAGGGACAAGTCGAACACCGGGGAGCTGTTTTTT
d_gene: TRBD1; j_gene: TRBJ2-2; abundance: NA; v_gene: TRBV28; CDR3aa: CASGRGDRVNTGELFF; CDR3nt: TGTGCCAGCGGACGGGGGGACAGGGTCAACACCGGGGAGCTGTTTTTT
d_gene: NA; j_gene: TRBJ2-5; abundance: NA; v_gene: TRBV12-3/TRBV12-4; CDR3aa: CASSLGQRETQYF; CDR3nt: TGTGCCAGCAGTTTAGGACAGCGAGAGACCCAGTACTTC
d_gene: NA; j_gene: TRBJ1-2; abundance: NA; v_gene: TRBV19; CDR3aa: CASSITGPPLTNYGYTF; CDR3nt: TGTGCCAGTAGTATAACAGGGCCACCGTTAACTAACTATGGCTACACCTTC
d_gene: TRBD1; j_gene: TRBJ2-7; abundance: NA; v_gene: TRBV6-5; CDR3aa: CASSYSSGTGVYEQYF; CDR3nt: TGTGCCAGCAGTTACTCGTCCGGGACAGGGGTGTACGAGCAGTACTTC
d_gene: TRBD2; j_gene: TRBJ2-7; abundance: NA; v_gene: TRBV28; CDR3aa: CASTPGTSGYEQYF; CDR3nt: TGTGCCAGCACCCCCGGGACTAGCGGCTACGAGCAGTACTTC
d_gene: TRBD2; j_gene: TRBJ2-5; abundance: NA; v_gene: TRBV5-1; CDR3aa: CASRQREGPETQYF; CDR3nt: TGCGCCAGCAGACAGCGGGAGGGTCCGGAGACCCAGTACTTC
d_gene: NA; j_gene: TRBJ2-5; abundance: NA; v_gene: TRBV6-1; CDR3aa: CASSEVQVETQYF; CDR3nt: TGTGCCAGCAGTGAAGTTCAGGTAGAGACCCAGTACTTC
d_gene: NA; j_gene: TRBJ1-3; abundance: NA; v_gene: TRBV13; CDR3aa: CASSLGGPSGNTIYF; CDR3nt: TGTGCCAGCAGCTTAGGTGGGCCCTCTGGAAACACCATATATTTT
d_gene: NA; j_gene: TRBJ1-4; abundance: NA; v_gene: TRBV5-6; CDR3aa: CASSLGQDGSFF; CDR3nt: TGTGCCAGCAGCTTGGGGCAGGATGGTTCGTTTTTT
d_gene: NA; j_gene: TRBJ2-4; abundance: NA; v_gene: TRBV20-1; CDR3aa: CSAPLGYIQYF; CDR3nt: TGCAGTGCTCCCCTAGGTTACATTCAGTACTTC
d_gene: TRBD2; j_gene: TRBJ2-1; abundance: NA; v_gene: TRBV2; CDR3aa: CARAGTSDGEQFF; CDR3nt: TGTGCCAGAGCCGGGACTAGCGATGGTGAGCAGTTCTTC
d_gene: TRBD2; j_gene: TRBJ2-4; abundance: NA; v_gene: TRBV29-1; CDR3aa: CSVVGGIENIQYF; CDR3nt: TGCAGCGTTGTGGGGGGGATTGAAAACATTCAGTACTTC
d_gene: NA; j_gene: TRBJ1-4; abundance: NA; v_gene: TRBV5-1; CDR3aa: CASSLGGVNEKLFF; CDR3nt: TGCGCCAGCAGCTTGGGAGGCGTCAATGAAAAACTGTTTTTT